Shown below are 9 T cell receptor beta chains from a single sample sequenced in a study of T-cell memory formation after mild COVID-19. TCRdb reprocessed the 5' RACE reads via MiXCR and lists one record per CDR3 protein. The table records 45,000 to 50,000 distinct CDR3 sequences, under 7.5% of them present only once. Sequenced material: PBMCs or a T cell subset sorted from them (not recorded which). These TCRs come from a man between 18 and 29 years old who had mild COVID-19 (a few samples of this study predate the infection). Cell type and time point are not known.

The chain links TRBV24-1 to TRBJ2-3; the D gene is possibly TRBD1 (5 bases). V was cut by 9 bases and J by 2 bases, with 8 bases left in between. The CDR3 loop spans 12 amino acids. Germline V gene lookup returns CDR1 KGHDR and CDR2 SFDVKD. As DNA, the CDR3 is TGTGCCACCGCAGGGAACACAGATACGCAGTATTTT. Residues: CATAGNTDTQYF.

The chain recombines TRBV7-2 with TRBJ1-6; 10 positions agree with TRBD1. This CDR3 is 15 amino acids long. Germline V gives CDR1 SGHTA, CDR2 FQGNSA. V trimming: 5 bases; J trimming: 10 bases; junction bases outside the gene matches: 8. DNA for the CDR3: TGTGCCAGCAGCGAGGGGACAGGGGTAGACTCACCCCTCCACTTT. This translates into CASSEGTGVDSPLHF.

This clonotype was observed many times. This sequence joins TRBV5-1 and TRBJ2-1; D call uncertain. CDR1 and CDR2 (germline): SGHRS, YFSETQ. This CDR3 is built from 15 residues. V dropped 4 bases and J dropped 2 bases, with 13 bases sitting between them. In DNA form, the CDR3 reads TGCGCCAGCAGCCCTGAATCCCCCGCCTACAATGAGCAGTTCTTC. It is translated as CASSPESPAYNEQFF. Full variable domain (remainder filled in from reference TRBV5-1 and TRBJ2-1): KAGVTQTPRYLIKTRGQQVTLSCSPISGHRSVSWYQQTPGQGLQFLFEYFSETQRNKGNFPGRFSGRQFSNSRSEMNVSTLELGDSALYLCASSPESPAYNEQFFGPGTRLTVL.

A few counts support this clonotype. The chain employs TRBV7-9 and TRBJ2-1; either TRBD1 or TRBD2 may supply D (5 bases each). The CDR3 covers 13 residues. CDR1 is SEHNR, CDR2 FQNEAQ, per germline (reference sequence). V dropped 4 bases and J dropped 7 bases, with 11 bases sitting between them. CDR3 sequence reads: CASSSAWGNEQFF. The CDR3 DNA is TGTGCCAGCAGCTCCGCGTGGGGGAATGAGCAGTTCTTC. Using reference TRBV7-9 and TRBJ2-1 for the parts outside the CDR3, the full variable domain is DTGVSQNPRHKITKRGQNVTFRCDPISEHNRLYWYRQTLGQGPEFLTYFQNEAQLEKSRLLSDRFSAERPKGSFSTLEIQRTEQGDSAMYLCASSSAWGNEQFFGPGTRLTVL.

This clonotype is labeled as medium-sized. DNA of the CDR3: TGTGCCAGCAGCTTAGACTCTGGAGGGGGAAACATTCAGTACTTC. Its translation is CASSLDSGGGNIQYF. The chain uses TRBV7-9 and TRBJ2-4, with D tentatively TRBD1 or TRBD2 (6 bases each). Germline V gene sequence: CDR1 SEHNR, CDR2 FQNEAQ (reference sequence). The CDR3 totals 15 residues. With 1 base removed from V and 6 bases from J, the gap between germline ends came to 13 bases.

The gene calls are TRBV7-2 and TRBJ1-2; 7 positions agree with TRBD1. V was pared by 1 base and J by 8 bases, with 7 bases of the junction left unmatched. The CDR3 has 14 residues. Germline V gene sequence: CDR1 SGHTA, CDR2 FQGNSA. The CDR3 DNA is TGTGCCAGCAGCTTAGGACAGGGTGGTAAAGGCTACACCTTC. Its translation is CASSLGQGGKGYTF. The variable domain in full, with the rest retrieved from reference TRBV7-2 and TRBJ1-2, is GAGVSQSPSNKVTEKGKDVELRCDPISGHTALYWYRQSLGQGLEFLIYFQGNSAPDKSGLPSDRFSAERTGGSVSTLTIQRTQQEDSAVYLCASSLGQGGKGYTFGSGTRLTVV.

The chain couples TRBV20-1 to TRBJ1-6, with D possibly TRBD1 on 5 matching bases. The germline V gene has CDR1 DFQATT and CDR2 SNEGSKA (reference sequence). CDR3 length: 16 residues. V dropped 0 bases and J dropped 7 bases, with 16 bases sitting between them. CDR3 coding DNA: TGCAGTGCTAGAGACGGGGGGATTCTTTTGAATTCACCCCTCCACTTT. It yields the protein CSARDGGILLNSPLHF.

The CDR3 loop reads CSARDSLRRQGMNTEAFF. In DNA form, the CDR3 reads TGCAGTGCTAGAGATTCTCTCCGTAGGCAGGGCATGAACACTGAAGCTTTCTTT. The chain uses TRBV20-1 and TRBJ1-1, with D perhaps matching TRBD1 (5 bases). Germline CDR1 and CDR2: DFQATT and SNEGSKA (reference sequence). The CDR3 is 18 amino acids. V lost 0 bases and J 0 bases, leaving 20 bases between the germline ends.

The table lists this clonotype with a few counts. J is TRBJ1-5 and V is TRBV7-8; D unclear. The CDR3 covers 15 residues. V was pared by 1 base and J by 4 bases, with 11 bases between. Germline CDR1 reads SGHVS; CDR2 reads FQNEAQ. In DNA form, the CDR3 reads TGTGCCAGCAGCTTAGGGTCCCACCAGAATCAGCCCCAGCATTTT. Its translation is CASSLGSHQNQPQHF.